The 14 T cell receptor beta chains presented below share a single source sample, sequenced in a study of cytomegalovirus exposure and HLA in healthy donors. The study ran its PCR with 60 Vbeta and 13 Jbeta primers. Clones were read by immunoSEQ multiplex PCR, and TCRdb kept only the in-frame ones, dropping some. The sample holds 200,000 or so clones, 70% to 80% seen once. What was sequenced was PBMCs. The receptor set was obtained from a woman in her thirties in good health and CMV-seropositive.

This clone was found a few times. CDR3 protein: CASSLISGNTDTQYF. CDR3 nucleotide sequence: TGCGCCAGCAGCTTGATTAGCGGAAACACAGATACGCAGTATTTT. The J gene is TRBJ2-3, the V gene TRBV5-1, with D maybe TRBD2 (6 bases). V was cut by 1 base and J by 2 bases, with 11 bases left in between. Germline-derived CDR1 and CDR2 are SGHRS and YFSETQ. The CDR3 is made up of 15 amino acids.

Note on this clone: Distinct nucleotide sequences in the sample also encode this CDR3. The chain recombines TRBV2 with TRBJ1-2; D is unclear. V was trimmed by 3 bases and J by 6 bases, leaving 14 bases between them. CDR1 and CDR2 (germline): SNHLY, FYNNEI. There are 14 residues in the CDR3. In nucleotides, the CDR3 is TGTGCCAGCAGTGAGCTTCTAGGGCGGGATGGCTACACCTTC. Amino acid sequence: CASSELLGRDGYTF.

The V gene is TRBV4-1, the J gene TRBJ1-1; maybe TRBD1 (6 bases). V lost 1 base and J lost 1, with 13 bases in between. CDR1 and CDR2 (germline): MGHRA, YSYEKL. The CDR3 loop spans 16 amino acids. The CDR3 region is CASSQVGGGKNTEAFF. The DNA for the CDR3 is TGCGCCAGCAGCCAAGTAGGCGGGGGCAAGAACACTGAAGCTTTCTTT.

This clone was counted only a few times. The CDR3 nucleotides are TGTGCCACCAGCCGCGATAAACAGGGATCCTATGGCTACACCTTC. This gives the protein CATSRDKQGSYGYTF. The chain employs TRBV15 and TRBJ1-2, with D perhaps TRBD1 (6 bases). This CDR3 is 15 amino acids long. Germline V lookup: CDR1 LNHNV, CDR2 YYDKDF (reference sequence). The V and J ends lost 5 bases and 4 bases respectively, with 17 bases between them.

The V gene is TRBV11-3, the J gene TRBJ2-4; the D gene is possibly TRBD1 (5 bases). Trimming cost V 3 bases and J 0 bases, with 18 bases left between them. Germline V gene sequence: CDR1 SGHNT, CDR2 YENEEA. The CDR3 is 18 amino acids. In DNA form, the CDR3 reads TGTGCCAGCAGCTTGGTACAGACAGATTTCCTAGCCAAAAACATTCAGTACTTC. It codes for CASSLVQTDFLAKNIQYF.

This clone was counted a few times. This rearrangement joins TRBV6-5 to TRBJ1-1; possibly TRBD1 for D (5 bases). This CDR3 region has 15 residues. V lost 0 bases, J lost 1 base, and 9 bases lay in between. Germline CDR1 is MNHEY and CDR2 is SVGAGI. The CDR3 spells CASSYSRGANTEAFF. The DNA for the CDR3 is TGTGCCAGCAGTTACTCCCGCGGGGCGAACACTGAAGCTTTCTTT.

The V and J genes are TRBV19 and TRBJ1-2; D is possibly TRBD1 (5 bases). This CDR3 is 14 amino acids long. Per the germline V gene, CDR1 is LNHDA and CDR2 is SQIVND (reference sequence). The ends were cut back, 5 bases at V and 4 bases at J, with 14 bases in the middle. The CDR3 DNA reads TGTGCCAGTAGTCCCCGCTGGGGCGGCTATGGCTACACCTTC. Its translation is CASSPRWGGYGYTF.

The chain has TRBV14 and TRBJ1-5, with 7 bases lining up with TRBD1. The CDR3 spans 17 residues. Germline V gene lookup returns CDR1 SGHDN and CDR2 FVKESK. The V gene end was trimmed by 1 base and the J gene end by 1 base; junction bases not matched to a gene: 7. CDR3 loop: CASSQGQGEVSNQPQHF. The CDR3 DNA is TGTGCCAGCAGCCAAGGCCAGGGGGAGGTGAGCAATCAGCCCCAGCATTTT.

This sequence joins TRBV10-2 and TRBJ2-7, with D uncertain. Germline CDR1 is WSHSY and CDR2 is SAAADI. The CDR3 has 12 residues. V was pared by 3 bases and J by 0 bases, with 3 bases between. The DNA for the CDR3 is TGCGCCAGCAGTGACAGCTCCTACGAGCAGTACTTC. Protein product: CASSDSSYEQYF.

This clone has just a few counts. The V gene is TRBV4-2, the J gene TRBJ1-1; 7 nucleotides line up with TRBD1. The CDR3 is made up of 12 amino acids. The V and J ends lost 4 bases and 8 bases, in that order; junction bases with no gene match: 4. CDR1 is LGHNA, CDR2 YNFKEQ, per germline. The CDR3 DNA is TGTGCCAGCAGCCCCCAGGGGGAGGAAGCTTTCTTT. Its translation: CASSPQGEEAFF.

The chain couples TRBV14 to TRBJ2-1; 11 bases match TRBD1. CDR1 SGHDN and CDR2 FVKESK come from the germline V gene. The CDR3 is made up of 16 amino acids. Germline trimming cut 1 base from V and 5 bases from J; bases unmatched to any gene: 4. CDR3 protein: CASSQVPGQGDNEQFF. The CDR3 coding sequence is TGTGCCAGCAGCCAAGTCCCGGGACAGGGGGACAATGAGCAGTTCTTC.

The chain joins TRBV2 to TRBJ2-1, with D perhaps TRBD1 (7 bases). This CDR3 has 20 residues. Trimming cost V 4 bases and J 5 bases, with 30 bases left between them. CDR1 and CDR2 (germline): SNHLY, FYNNEI. The CDR3 protein is CASSARGWEVSRGVHNEQFF. The CDR3, as DNA: TGTGCCAGCAGTGCCAGGGGGTGGGAAGTGTCGAGGGGGGTCCACAATGAGCAGTTCTTC.

The rearrangement links TRBV9 to TRBJ2-6; 8 bases line up with TRBD2. The CDR3 length is 18 residues. The germline V gene encodes CDR1 SGDLS and CDR2 YYNGEE. V was clipped by 3 bases and J by 0 bases; unmatched bases: 8. The DNA for the CDR3 is TGTGCCAGCAGCGCCCCACTAGCGGACTTCTCTGGGGCCAACGTCCTGACTTTC. It encodes CASSAPLADFSGANVLTF.

The gene calls are TRBV5-6 and TRBJ2-5, with D possibly being TRBD1 (6 bases). The germline gives CDR1 SGHDT, CDR2 YYEEEE. V shed 2 bases and J shed 10 bases, with 18 bases lying between them. This CDR3 is built from 14 residues. Here the CDR3 DNA reads TGTGCCAGCAGCTTATCTGGACAGACTGGTATCCAGTACTTC. Translated, it gives CASSLSGQTGIQYF.